One and the same sample provided the 26 T cell receptor beta chains below, sequenced in a study of liver allograft versus peripheral blood T cells. At the level of the study: Blood and transplanted-liver T cell receptor repertoires from recipients were compared.

TCRdb analysed the reads with MiXCR anew, one entry per CDR3 protein. The repertoire holds 350 to 450 distinct CDR3 sequences, approximately 19% seen once, with roughly a fifth in the top ten. The receptors stem from a human patient who had a liver transplant. Some of the T cells may derive from the graft donor.

The rearrangement links TRBV4-1 to TRBJ2-2; no firm D call. Trimming left V 4 bases short and J 6 bases short, with 6 bases between. The CDR3 length is 12 residues. Germline V gene lookup returns CDR1 MGHRA and CDR2 YSYEKL. The CDR3 loop is CASSPTSGELFF. The CDR3 region has the DNA TGCGCCAGCAGCCCGACGTCCGGGGAGCTGTTTTTT.

This clonotype ranks as large. J is TRBJ1-2 and V is TRBV15; D remains ambiguous. V shed 0 bases and J shed 4 bases, with 12 bases lying between them. The CDR3 sequence is 15 residues long. Germline lookup yields CDR1 LNHNV and CDR2 YYDKDF (reference sequence). The CDR3 loop is CATSRDFRRFYGYTF. The CDR3 DNA follows: TGTGCCACCAGCAGAGATTTCCGACGCTTCTATGGCTACACCTTC. Variable domain in full (rest from reference TRBV15 and TRBJ1-2): DAMVIQNPRYQVTQFGKPVTLSCSQTLNHNVMYWYQQKSSQAPKLLFHYYDKDFNNEADTPDNFQSRRPNTSFCFLDIRSPGLGDTAMYLCATSRDFRRFYGYTFGSGTRLTVV.

By its share, this clonotype is medium-sized. The chain employs TRBV7-2 and TRBJ2-1, with 12 nucleotides matching TRBD2. The trim removed 1 base at V and 6 bases at J, leaving 4 bases unmatched. This CDR3 comprises 16 residues. Germline CDR1 reads SGHTA; CDR2 reads FQGNSA. CDR3 in DNA: TGTGCCAGCAGCTTAGAACCTAGCGGGGGGGCCAATGAGCAGTTCTTC. Translating gives CASSLEPSGGANEQFF.

This clonotype appeared once. A read error may explain this, as a much larger clone is one base away. The chain is built from TRBV5-4 and TRBJ2-3, with 8 bases matching TRBD2. The CDR3 is 15 residues long. The germline CDR1 and CDR2 sequences are SGHNT and YYREEE (reference sequence). With V trimmed by 4 bases and J by 4 bases, 8 bases remained unmatched. This CDR3 is CASSVLSGVPDTQYF. The CDR3 DNA reads TGTGCCAGCAGCGTCCTTAGCGGGGTGCCAGATACGCAGTATTTT.

By share, this clonotype counts as large. The chain recombines TRBV7-2 with TRBJ1-3, with TRBD1 as a possible D gene (5 bases). The CDR3 runs 15 residues. Germline CDR1 reads SGHTA; CDR2 reads FQGNSA. The V end was cut by 5 bases, the J end by 4 bases, with 15 bases between. CDR3 protein: CASSIQAAGGNTIYF. In DNA form, the CDR3 reads TGTGCCAGCAGCATACAGGCTGCGGGGGGAAACACCATATATTTT.

The chain links TRBV19 to TRBJ1-6; 11 bases agree with TRBD1. CDR3 length: 14 amino acids. J was trimmed by 8 bases and V by 3 bases; bases with no gene match: 0. Germline V gene lookup returns CDR1 LNHDA and CDR2 SQIVND (reference sequence). CDR3 sequence reads: CASSMGQGDSPLHF. DNA of the CDR3: TGTGCCAGTAGTATGGGACAGGGGGATTCACCCCTCCACTTT.

The CDR3 reads CASSSQGGDQPQHF. The CDR3 DNA follows: TGTGCCAGCAGCTCACAGGGGGGCGATCAGCCCCAGCATTTT. The chain joins TRBV7-2 to TRBJ1-5; 8 bases are a match to TRBD1. Trimming removed 4 bases from V and 5 bases from J; junction bases left unmatched: 4. CDR3 length: 14 amino acids. Germline V gives CDR1 SGHTA, CDR2 FQGNSA.

CDR3 sequence reads: CSGQGVYGYTF. The CDR3 DNA follows: TGCAGCGGACAGGGGGTTTATGGCTACACCTTC. This chain uses TRBV29-1 with TRBJ1-2; 9 bases line up with TRBD1. Trimming cost V 7 bases and J 5 bases; bases outside gene matches: 2. CDR3 length: 11 amino acids. Germline V gene sequence: CDR1 SQVTM, CDR2 ANQGSEA.

Note on this clonotype: This likely traces to a read error, being one base from a far larger clone. The chain is built from TRBV6-5 and TRBJ1-2, with a tentative D call TRBD1 (5 bases). This CDR3 is 16 amino acids long. Germline CDR1 reads MNHEY; CDR2 reads SVGAGI. The CDR3 loop is CAISEPFTMGTFGYTF. CDR3 DNA: TGTGCCATCAGTGAGCCCTTCACAATGGGGACCTTTGGCTACACCTTC.

This chain uses TRBV4-3 with TRBJ1-3, with TRBD1 as a possible D gene (5 bases). The CDR3 is made up of 18 amino acids. The V gene lost 3 bases and the J gene lost 0 bases, with 18 bases spanning the gap. CDR1 and CDR2 (germline): LGHNA, YSLEER. The CDR3 is CASSQVALGASSGNTIYF. In DNA, the CDR3 is TGCGCCAGCAGCCAGGTAGCCCTAGGGGCGAGCTCTGGAAACACCATATATTTT.

By share, this clonotype counts as large. V is TRBV19 and J is TRBJ1-5; D is unresolved. CDR1 and CDR2 (germline): LNHDA, SQIVND (reference sequence). V gave up 2 bases and J gave up 0 bases, with 8 bases separating them. This CDR3 has 15 residues. The CDR3 region has the DNA TGTGCCAGTAGTATACGGCTTTATAGCAATCAGCCCCAGCATTTT. Amino acid sequence: CASSIRLYSNQPQHF.

This clonotype is labeled as large. This chain links TRBV18 with TRBJ2-7; possibly TRBD2 for D (6 bases). Germline assignment: CDR1 KGHSH and CDR2 LQKENI. The CDR3 contains 13 residues. The ends were cut back, 2 bases at V and 4 bases at J, with 9 bases in the middle. The DNA for the CDR3 is TGTGCCAGCTCACCAACGGAGGGGTACGAGCAGTACTTC. It specifies CASSPTEGYEQYF.

Turning to this clonotype: It may be a read error: a sequence one base away is much more abundant. The chain employs TRBV5-4 and TRBJ2-3; 8 positions match TRBD2. Germline V gene sequence: CDR1 SGHNT, CDR2 YYREEE (reference sequence). The CDR3 runs 15 residues. The CDR3 DNA sequence: TGTGTCAGCAGCGTCCTTAGCGGGGCGCCAGATACGCAGTATTTT. It yields the protein CVSSVLSGAPDTQYF. The entire variable domain, with the rest obtained from reference TRBV5-4 and TRBJ2-3, is as follows: ETGVTQSPTHLIKTRGQQVTLRCSSQSGHNTVSWYQQALGQGPQFIFQYYREEENGRGNFPPRFSGLQFPNYSSELNVNALELDDSALYLCVSSVLSGAPDTQYFGPGTRLTVL.

The V gene is TRBV6-1, the J gene TRBJ2-1, with TRBD2 matching 8 bases. This CDR3 spans 14 amino acids. V lost 2 bases to trimming and J lost 6 bases; unmatched junction nucleotides: 3. Germline lookup yields CDR1 MNHNS and CDR2 SASEGT. CDR3 protein: CASSEPGTSNEQFF. The CDR3 bases are TGTGCCAGCAGTGAACCCGGGACTAGCAATGAGCAGTTCTTC.

As to this clonotype: A much larger clone is a single base away; this may be a read error. The J gene is TRBJ2-3, the V gene TRBV7-9; 8 positions agree with TRBD2. The CDR3 length is 16 residues. Germline CDR1 SEHNR, CDR2 FQNEAQ (reference sequence). The DNA for the CDR3 is TGTGTCAGCAGCTTACTGCGGGGGGTTAGCACAGATACGCAGTATTTT. Amino acid sequence: CVSSLLRGVSTDTQYF.

By share, this clonotype counts as large. This chain joins TRBV14 and TRBJ1-1, with a tentative D call TRBD1 (5 bases). Germline V gene sequence: CDR1 SGHDN, CDR2 FVKESK. The CDR3 is made up of 13 amino acids. V shed 4 bases and J shed 0 bases, with 6 bases lying between them. CDR3 loop: CASSPGLNTEAFF. The CDR3 DNA is TGTGCCAGCAGCCCAGGGTTGAACACTGAAGCTTTCTTT.

With respect to this clonotype: This likely stems from a read error, as it lies one base from a far larger clone. The chain uses TRBV6-1 and TRBJ1-2; D possibly corresponds to TRBD1 (6 bases). Trimming took 5 bases from V and 8 from J, leaving 21 bases between them. Per the germline V gene, CDR1 is MNHNS and CDR2 is SASEGT. The CDR3 contains 15 residues. The CDR3 reads CASSYLMTTGYGYTF. The CDR3 bases are TGTGCCAGCAGTTACTTGATGACCACAGGGTACGGCTACACCTTC.

By share of the sample, this clonotype is medium-sized (0.01 to 0.1%). The chain joins TRBV12-3 or TRBV12-4 to TRBJ2-3; TRBD2 aligns across 13 bases. The junction had 10 bases not matched to a gene; V was cut back by 6 bases and J by 1 base. This CDR3 spans 18 amino acids. CDR3 nucleotide sequence: TGTGCCAGCAGCGGGGGACTAGCGGGATCGGGGGGCACAGATACGCAGTATTTT. Its translation: CASSGGLAGSGGTDTQYF.

In this sample, this clonotype is large. The CDR3 loop is CASKERWSYNEQFF. In nucleotides, the CDR3 is TGTGCCAGCAAGGAAAGGTGGTCCTACAATGAGCAGTTCTTC. The chain recombines TRBV2 with TRBJ2-1; D not resolved. This CDR3 is built from 14 residues. V lost 7 bases, J lost 1 base, and 11 bases lay in between. Germline V gene data show CDR1 as SNHLY and CDR2 as FYNNEI.

On this clonotype: This is likely an artifact of a read error, given a far larger clone one base away. The genes are TRBV6-2 or TRBV6-3 and TRBJ1-2; D is possibly TRBD1 (5 bases). CDR1 and CDR2 from the germline V gene are MNHEY and SVGEGT. The length of the CDR3 is 16 residues. V lost 5 bases to trimming and J lost 4 bases, with 20 bases between them. The CDR3 protein is CASSEPFTMGTYGYTF. Written as DNA, the CDR3 is TGTGCCAGCAGTGAGCCCTTCACAATGGGGACCTATGGCTACACCTTC.

In the case of this clonotype: A far larger clone differs by one base, so this is likely a read error. The chain carries TRBV20-1 and TRBJ2-1, with TRBD1 matching 8 bases. The germline CDR1 and CDR2 sequences are DFQATT and SNEGSKA (reference sequence). The CDR3 spans 13 residues. V shed 6 bases, J shed 10 bases, and the junction held 11 bases outside the gene matches. The CDR3: CSAKGQAAREQFF. The DNA of the CDR3 is TGCAGTGCGAAGGGACAGGCCGCCCGGGAGCAGTTCTTC.

By its share, this clonotype is large. This rearrangement joins TRBV20-1 to TRBJ1-1; tentative D call: TRBD1 (5 bases). Per germline, CDR1 DFQATT and CDR2 SNEGSKA (reference sequence). The CDR3 is made up of 13 amino acids. V lost 7 bases to trimming and J lost 2 bases, with 14 bases between them. The chain's CDR3 is CSVPDSPNTEAFF. In DNA form, the CDR3 reads TGCAGTGTCCCAGACAGCCCTAACACTGAAGCTTTCTTT.

With respect to this clonotype: Given a far larger clone just one base away, this is likely a sequencing read error. This chain uses TRBV6-6 with TRBJ2-7; maybe TRBD1 (5 bases). The CDR3 spans 14 residues. CDR1 is MNHNY, CDR2 SVGAGI, per germline (reference sequence). In DNA, the CDR3 is TGTGTCAGCAGAAAGGGGTTTGGGACCTACGAGCAGTACGTC. Protein sequence: CVSRKGFGTYEQYV.

This clonotype is deemed medium-sized. V gene TRBV19 combines with J gene TRBJ2-5; D is possibly TRBD1 (5 bases). The V end was cut by 2 bases, the J end by 1 base, with 5 bases between. The CDR3 consists of 13 residues. Germline loops: CDR1 LNHDA, CDR2 SQIVND (reference sequence). CDR3 sequence (DNA): TGTGCCAGTAGTATAAGGGGCCAAGAGACCCAGTACTTC. This encodes CASSIRGQETQYF.

Note on this clonotype: This clone may be a read error of a much larger clone one base away. The rearrangement uses TRBV19 and TRBJ1-5, with 8 bases that match TRBD1. The CDR3 consists of 14 residues. Germline V lookup: CDR1 LNHDA, CDR2 SQIVND (reference sequence). Written as DNA, the CDR3 is TGTGTCAGTAGTAAAGTTACAGGGGGACAGCCCCAGCATTTT. Protein product: CVSSKVTGGQPQHF.

By proportion, this clonotype is large. This chain connects TRBV10-3 to TRBJ1-1; D is uncertain. The V end was cut by 1 base, the J end by 1 base, with 7 bases between. In germline, CDR1 is ENHRY, CDR2 SYGVKD. This CDR3 region has 14 residues. The CDR3 here is CAISEFGPNTEAFF. The CDR3 bases are TGTGCCATCAGTGAGTTCGGTCCGAACACTGAAGCTTTCTTT.